Below are 21 T cell receptor beta chains sequenced from a single sample in a study of blood T cell repertoires in COVID-19 (TCRdb year 2020). Library construction relied on the immunoSEQ multiplex PCR assay. The immuneACCESS repertoire file appears here via TCRdb, limited to in-frame rearrangements. These files lack a portion of the clones; in checked studies, under half of the deficit traces to unresolved V genes, and the cause of the others is not known. The sample data list about 39,000 clones, and roughly 90% of these were observed just once. The ten largest clones capture roughly 2% of the sample. Material for sequencing was peripheral blood. The receptors stem from a man aged 45-65 years with active COVID-19.

CDR3 loop: CASSSGLAGDEQYF. The CDR3 nucleotides are TGTGCCAGCAGCAGTGGACTAGCGGGGGACGAGCAGTACTTC. The chain carries TRBV7-2 and TRBJ2-7; 13 bases fit TRBD2. Germline CDR1 is SGHTA and CDR2 is FQGNSA. There are 14 residues in the CDR3. Germline trimming cut 5 bases from V and 5 bases from J; bases unmatched to any gene: 3.

This chain connects TRBV12-3 or TRBV12-4 to TRBJ1-5, with D maybe TRBD1 (5 bases). The CDR3 covers 13 residues. The germline V and J ends were trimmed by 5 bases and 7 bases, with 12 bases remaining between them. For the CDR3, the DNA is TGTGCCAGCAGTACTCAGGGTTACCAGCCCCAGCATTTT. It codes for CASSTQGYQPQHF.

V and J are TRBV12-5 and TRBJ1-1; no firm D call. The V gene's germline CDR1 is LGHNT and CDR2 FRNRAP. The V end was cut by 6 bases, the J end by 7 bases, with 12 bases between. The length of the CDR3 is 12 residues. The DNA for the CDR3 is TGTGCTAGTGGCCCTACCCGTTTTGAAGCTTTCTTT. It encodes CASGPTRFEAFF.

The chain is built from TRBV5-4 and TRBJ2-6, with D perhaps TRBD1 (6 bases). V lost 4 bases and J 4 bases, leaving 15 bases between the germline ends. CDR1 SGHNT and CDR2 YYREEE come from the germline V gene (reference sequence). The CDR3 runs to 16 residues. The DNA for the CDR3 is TGTGCCAGCAGCCCCTACCAGGGGTCGGGGGCCAACGTCCTGACTTTC. Translated: CASSPYQGSGANVLTF. Together with reference TRBV5-4 and TRBJ2-6, the CDR3 gives the full variable domain: ETGVTQSPTHLIKTRGQQVTLRCSSQSGHNTVSWYQQALGQGPQFIFQYYREEENGRGNFPPRFSGLQFPNYSSELNVNALELDDSALYLCASSPYQGSGANVLTFGAGSRLTVL.

This sequence joins TRBV24-1 and TRBJ1-1; D is unclear. The length of the CDR3 is 12 residues. Germline V gene sequence: CDR1 KGHDR, CDR2 SFDVKD. V was shortened by 9 bases and J by 5 bases, with 12 bases between the two germline ends. The CDR3 here is CATEEERTEAFF. The DNA for the CDR3 is TGTGCCACCGAAGAGGAGCGGACTGAAGCTTTCTTT.

This chain uses TRBV19 with TRBJ1-5, with TRBD1 matching over 7 bases. This CDR3 spans 15 amino acids. J was trimmed by 5 bases and V by 6 bases; bases with no gene match: 10. Germline lookup yields CDR1 LNHDA and CDR2 SQIVND (reference sequence). The chain's CDR3 is CASSKTRGQDQPQHF. CDR3 DNA: TGTGCCAGTAGCAAAACGAGGGGGCAGGATCAGCCCCAGCATTTT.

V is TRBV29-1 and J is TRBJ2-7, with D maybe TRBD2 (6 bases). CDR1 and CDR2 from the germline V gene are SQVTM and ANQGSEA. CDR3 length: 11 residues. The ends were cut back, 2 bases at V and 4 bases at J, with 6 bases in the middle. Here the CDR3 reads CSVERGYEQYF. The CDR3 DNA reads TGCAGCGTTGAACGGGGGTACGAGCAGTACTTC.

The V call is TRBV2, the J call TRBJ1-5; the D is unclear. The germline V gene encodes CDR1 SNHLY and CDR2 FYNNEI. The CDR3 sequence is 15 residues long. Trimming pared 6 bases from V and 5 bases from J, leaving 17 bases between. This CDR3 is CASSLRSGSDQPQHF. For the CDR3, the DNA is TGTGCCAGCAGCTTAAGATCCGGGAGCGATCAGCCCCAGCATTTT.

The chain recombines TRBV9 with TRBJ1-2, with D unclear. V shed 0 bases and J shed 4 bases, with 10 bases lying between them. Germline V CDR1 and CDR2: SGDLS, YYNGEE. The CDR3 consists of 14 residues. CDR3 amino acids: CASSVDLVGYGYTF. The CDR3 bases are TGTGCCAGCAGCGTAGACCTAGTGGGCTATGGCTACACCTTC.

The J gene is TRBJ2-3, the V gene TRBV5-1; TRBD2 matches at 8 bases. The junction had 4 bases not matched to a gene; V was cut back by 0 bases and J by 1 base. This CDR3 region has 16 residues. The germline gives CDR1 SGHRS, CDR2 YFSETQ. Here the CDR3 DNA reads TGCGCCAGCAGCTTGGAGGGTAGCGGGGGCACAGATACGCAGTATTTT. Its protein is CASSLEGSGGTDTQYF.

CDR3 residues: CASSALEDGNTIYF. The CDR3 DNA is TGTGCCAGCAGTGCTTTAGAGGATGGAAACACCATATATTTT. This chain links TRBV2 with TRBJ1-3; no definite D call. The V gene's germline CDR1 is SNHLY and CDR2 FYNNEI. The CDR3 is made up of 14 amino acids. V was shortened by 4 bases and J by 3 bases, with 10 bases between the two germline ends.

This rearrangement joins TRBV18 to TRBJ2-1, with 7 bases fitting TRBD2. The CDR3 is 13 amino acids. The ends lost 4 bases at V and 9 bases at J; junction bases unmatched: 6. Per germline, CDR1 KGHSH and CDR2 LQKENI. The DNA for the CDR3 is TGTGCCAGCTCACGAGACGGGGGGAGTGAGCAGTTCTTC. It specifies CASSRDGGSEQFF.

The gene calls are TRBV5-6 and TRBJ1-1; D unclear. Trimming removed 7 bases from V and 3 bases from J, with 16 bases in between. Germline V gene data show CDR1 as SGHDT and CDR2 as YYEEEE. The CDR3 has 14 residues. CDR3 in DNA: TGTGCCAGCGTAAGGCTAGGGCGGGACACTGAAGCTTTCTTT. It is translated as CASVRLGRDTEAFF.

The chain uses TRBV18 and TRBJ1-2, with 7 bases fitting TRBD1. With 0 bases clipped from V and 1 base from J, the junction kept 11 bases outside the gene matches. The CDR3 has 18 residues. The V gene's germline CDR1 is KGHSH and CDR2 LQKENI. This CDR3 reads CASSPPGSRTGDNYGYTF. The DNA of the CDR3 is TGTGCCAGCTCACCACCAGGTTCTAGGACAGGTGATAACTATGGCTACACCTTC.

V is TRBV7-2 and J is TRBJ1-1; 12 nucleotides line up with TRBD1. This CDR3 spans 15 amino acids. The germline CDR1 and CDR2 sequences are SGHTA and FQGNSA. J lost 6 bases, V lost 3 bases, and 5 bases had no gene match. CDR3 sequence reads: CASSFRGQGAPEAFF. The CDR3 bases are TGTGCCAGCAGCTTTAGGGGACAGGGGGCCCCTGAAGCTTTCTTT. Supplemented by reference TRBV7-2 and TRBJ1-1, the full variable domain reads GAGVSQSPSNKVTEKGKDVELRCDPISGHTALYWYRQSLGQGLEFLIYFQGNSAPDKSGLPSDRFSAERTGGSVSTLTIQRTQQEDSAVYLCASSFRGQGAPEAFFGQGTRLTVV.

The rearrangement uses TRBV7-9 and TRBJ2-5; no clear D gene. From germline, CDR1 is SEHNR and CDR2 FQNEAQ (reference sequence). Trimming took off 4 bases at V and 10 bases at J, with 13 bases between the two ends. The CDR3 sequence is 12 residues long. CDR3 protein: CASSSSPPGQYF. CDR3 nucleotide sequence: TGTGCCAGCAGCTCCAGCCCTCCGGGCCAGTACTTC.

This clone was detected once. V usage is TRBV9 and J usage is TRBJ2-2; D might be TRBD2 (6 bases). The germline V and J ends were trimmed by 10 bases and 2 bases, with 12 bases remaining between them. The CDR3 consists of 13 residues. Germline CDR1 reads SGDLS; CDR2 reads YYNGEE. In DNA form, the CDR3 reads TGTGCCGGGGGGAAGGGAAACACCGGGGAGCTGTTTTTT. This sequence encodes CAGGKGNTGELFF.

The chain has TRBV5-1 and TRBJ2-1, with 12 positions matching TRBD2. The CDR3 spans 15 residues. Germline V lookup: CDR1 SGHRS, CDR2 YFSETQ. The V gene end was trimmed by 4 bases and the J gene end by 3 bases; junction bases not matched to a gene: 2. The CDR3 DNA is TGCGCCAGCAGCGGGACTAGCGGGTACTACAATGAGCAGTTCTTC. Its translation is CASSGTSGYYNEQFF.

This clone has a handful of counts. The chain couples TRBV7-8 to TRBJ2-7; a weak D match, TRBD2 (6 bases). The CDR3 consists of 13 residues. Trimming took 1 base from V and 7 from J, leaving 11 bases between them. Looked up from germline, CDR1 is SGHVS and CDR2 is FQNEAQ. The CDR3: CASSLEEGTEQYF. The CDR3 DNA reads as TGTGCCAGCAGCTTAGAGGAGGGGACGGAGCAGTACTTC.

This chain joins TRBV5-1 and TRBJ1-5; D is unresolved. The CDR3 contains 13 residues. The V end lost 2 bases, the J end lost 7 bases, and 10 bases lay between the germline ends. In germline, CDR1 is SGHRS, CDR2 YFSETQ. The CDR3 nucleotides are TGCGCCAGCAGCTTTGATGAGTCCCAGCCCCAGCATTTT. Protein product: CASSFDESQPQHF.

V is TRBV10-3 and J is TRBJ1-2; D gene uncertain. Trimming took 3 bases from V and 4 from J, leaving 15 bases between them. Germline V gene lookup returns CDR1 ENHRY and CDR2 SYGVKD. The CDR3 consists of 15 residues. CDR3 nucleotide sequence: TGTGCCATCAGTGACCTAACGGAAGGAGCCTATGGCTACACCTTC. It is translated as CAISDLTEGAYGYTF.